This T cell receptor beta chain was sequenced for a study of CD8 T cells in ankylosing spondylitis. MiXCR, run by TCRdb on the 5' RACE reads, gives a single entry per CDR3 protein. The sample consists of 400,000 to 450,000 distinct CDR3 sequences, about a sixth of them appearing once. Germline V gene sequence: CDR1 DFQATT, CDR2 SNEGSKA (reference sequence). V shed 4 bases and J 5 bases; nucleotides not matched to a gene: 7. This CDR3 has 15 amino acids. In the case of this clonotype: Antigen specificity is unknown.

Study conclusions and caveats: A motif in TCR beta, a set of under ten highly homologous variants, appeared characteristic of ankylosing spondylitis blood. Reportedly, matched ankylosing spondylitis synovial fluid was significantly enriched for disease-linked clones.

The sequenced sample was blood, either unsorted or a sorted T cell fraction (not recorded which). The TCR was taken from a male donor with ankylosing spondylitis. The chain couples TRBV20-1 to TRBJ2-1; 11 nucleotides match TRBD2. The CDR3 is CSAIPLAGDHNEQFF. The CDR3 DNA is TGCAGTGCTATCCCACTAGCGGGGGACCACAATGAGCAGTTCTTC.